Included here is one T cell receptor (beta chain) sequence, with context. Clones were read by immunoSEQ multiplex PCR, and TCRdb kept only the in-frame ones, dropping some. The sample contains 20,000 to 25,000 clones, 90% of which appear only once. The sample originates from a study of blood T cell repertoires in COVID-19. Per germline, CDR1 MNHEY and CDR2 SMNVEV (reference sequence). V trimming: 7 bases; J trimming: 6 bases; junction bases outside the gene matches: 10. The CDR3 covers 15 residues. The sequence was collected from a human donor in a cohort sampled during active COVID-19. Sequenced sample: peripheral blood. The genes are TRBV27 and TRBJ2-3; the match to TRBD2 covers 10 bases. The CDR3 nucleotides read TGTGCCAGCAACCTACTAGCGGGGACCCCGGATACGCAGTATTTT. Its translation is CASNLLAGTPDTQYF.